This T cell receptor beta chain is drawn from a study of T cell clonotyping in hematopoietic cell transplantation. Clones were read by immunoSEQ multiplex PCR, and TCRdb kept only the in-frame ones, dropping some. The data contain roughly 44,000 clones, 95% of them singletons. The sequencing input was peripheral blood mononuclear cells. This TCR derives from a man aged 25-45 years in good health. Some clones in this sample may be carry-over from other donors' samples.

The CDR3 spells CSVGWGGATGAFF. The CDR3 DNA reads TGCAGCGTTGGTTGGGGAGGAGCGACGGGGGCTTTCTTT. The chain combines TRBV29-1 with TRBJ1-1; D unresolved. Germline V gives CDR1 SQVTM, CDR2 ANQGSEA. V was pared by 4 bases and J by 11 bases, with 20 bases between. The CDR3 length is 13 residues.